The T cell receptor beta chain under discussion was sequenced for a study of CD8 T cells in Susac syndrome. Overall study findings and caveats: It was acknowledged in the study that the number of individuals who were included in its TCR sequencing and HLA analysis was relatively small.

The authors carried out high-throughput sequencing of TCR beta. They applied it to CD8+ and CD4+ T cells obtained from blood. Bulk CD8+ and CD4+ cells came from magnetic negative isolation; CD8+ TEMRA by FACS. CDR1 and CDR2 (germline): SQVTM, ANQGSEA. Between the trimmed V and J ends, which lost 1 base and 2 bases, there was a span of 8 bases. CDR3 length: 13 residues. Comment on this clonotype: Antigen specificity is unknown.

After extraction with the RNeasy kit, about 0.45 to 1 ug of the RNA was reverse transcribed using random hexamers. The CDR3 of TCR beta was amplified by immunoSEQ multiplex PCR across 54 Vbeta and 13 Jbeta. In TCRdb, the immunoSEQ multiplex PCR reads were re-called with MiXCR into one record per CDR3 protein. The table includes approximately 100,000 distinct CDR3 sequences, about nine tenths detected once. This chain links TRBV29-1 with TRBJ1-2; D uncertain. Input material: CD8+ T cells from PBMCs. This sequence originates from a human donor in good health. In DNA, the CDR3 is TGCAGCGTTGAAGTGTTCAGGAACTATGGCTACACCTTC. Protein: CSVEVFRNYGYTF.